A selection of T cell receptor beta chains follows, all from one sample in a study of cytomegalovirus exposure and HLA in healthy donors. Assay used: immunoSEQ multiplex PCR; TCRdb lists only in-frame clones, some missing. The profile shows approximately 160,000 clones, 80% of them singletons. Sequencing input: PBMCs. The origin of the receptors is a woman aged 45-59 years in good health and CMV-seropositive. The CDR3 runs from the conserved cysteine through the conserved F or W. A D gene is named only where the DNA matches it firmly. Rows may omit the clone size; those that give it use once, few, many or a size class.

V gene: TRBV10-1; D gene: -; J gene: TRBJ1-1; clone size: -; CDR3 DNA: TGCGCCAGCAGTGAAGGTGAGGATAACACTTCCGAAGCTTTCTTT; CDR3 protein: CASSEGEDNTSEAFF
V gene: TRBV7-2; D gene: TRBD1; J gene: TRBJ2-5; clone size: -; CDR3 DNA: TGTGCCAGCAGCTTGGGGGTGAGGGGGCACCAGTACTTC; CDR3 protein: CASSLGVRGHQYF
V gene: TRBV6-1; D gene: TRBD2; J gene: TRBJ2-7; clone size: -; CDR3 DNA: TGTGCCAGCAGTTCTTTCCTAGCGGGATCTTACGAGCAGTACTTC; CDR3 protein: CASSSFLAGSYEQYF
V gene: TRBV14; D gene: -; J gene: TRBJ1-1; clone size: -; CDR3 DNA: TGTGCCAGCAGCCAAGATCTAGGCAGGGTGGACACTGAAGCTTTCTTT; CDR3 protein: CASSQDLGRVDTEAFF
V gene: TRBV28; D gene: -; J gene: TRBJ2-6; clone size: -; CDR3 DNA: TGTGCCAGCAAAGAATCAGGGATATCAGGGGCCAACGTCCTGACTTTC; CDR3 protein: CASKESGISGANVLTF
V gene: TRBV19; D gene: -; J gene: TRBJ2-2; clone size: -; CDR3 DNA: TGTGCCAGTAGTGTGGGACACAGAGCCGGGGAGCTGTTTTTT; CDR3 protein: CASSVGHRAGELFF
V gene: TRBV5-1; D gene: -; J gene: TRBJ1-1; clone size: -; CDR3 DNA: TGCGCCAGCAGTCCCCAACCAACAGGCCCCGGTGCCAACACTGAAGCTTTCTTT; CDR3 protein: CASSPQPTGPGANTEAFF
V gene: TRBV7-9; D gene: TRBD1; J gene: TRBJ2-1; clone size: -; CDR3 DNA: TGTTCCAGCAGCTCGCTGATAACCGGGACAGCAGCCGACAATAGCAAGTTCTTC; CDR3 protein: CSSSSLITGTAADNSKFF
V gene: TRBV21-1; D gene: -; J gene: TRBJ1-1; clone size: -; CDR3 DNA: TGTGCCAGCAGCAAAAAAGGGTGGAAGGGACAGAAGAACACTGAAGCTTTCTTT; CDR3 protein: CASSKKGWKGQKNTEAFF
V gene: TRBV18; D gene: TRBD1; J gene: TRBJ1-5; clone size: -; CDR3 DNA: TGTGCCAGCTCACCACGGGACAGATCTAATAACAATCAGCCCCAGCATTTT; CDR3 protein: CASSPRDRSNNNQPQHF
V gene: TRBV7-3; D gene: -; J gene: TRBJ2-2; clone size: few; CDR3 DNA: TGTGCCAGCAAAAACCCCTCAGGAGGCACCGGGGAGCTGTTTTTT; CDR3 protein: CASKNPSGGTGELFF